This TCR beta chain was found in a study of CD8 T cells in ankylosing spondylitis. One entry per CDR3 protein results from TCRdb running MiXCR on the 5' RACE reads. Of about 250,000 distinct CDR3 sequences in the sample, roughly a tenth were seen once. V lost 0 bases, J lost 2 bases, and 6 bases stayed unmatched. The CDR3 contains 17 residues. Germline V CDR1 and CDR2: LGHNA, YNFKEQ. General study points: Matched ankylosing spondylitis synovial fluid reportedly showed significant enrichment of disease-linked clones. Some motif variants were previously reported in reactive arthritis synovial fluid and blood.

Remarks on this clonotype: Its antigen is as yet unknown.

The chain combines TRBV4-2 with TRBJ2-2; 7 bases are shared with TRBD2. The sample comprised blood, either unsorted or a sorted T cell fraction (not recorded which). This TCR derives from a male donor with ankylosing spondylitis or in good health (not recorded which). DNA of the CDR3: TGTGCCAGCAGCCAAGATGAGCCTAGCGGAAACACCGGGGAGCTGTTTTTT. It encodes CASSQDEPSGNTGELFF.